This T cell receptor (beta chain) was identified in a study of cytomegalovirus exposure and HLA in healthy donors. This clone occurred a few times. The PCR used 60 Vbeta and 13 Jbeta primers. The data were produced by immunoSEQ multiplex PCR, yet TCRdb's version contains in-frame clones alone and is incomplete. The data hold roughly 200,000 clones, with 70% to 85% observed a single time. The ends were cut back, 3 bases at V and 2 bases at J, with 11 bases in the middle. This CDR3 comprises 15 residues. Germline loops: CDR1 SGHRS, CDR2 YFSETQ. This clonotype originated in a woman aged 55-75 years in good health and CMV-seropositive. The J gene is TRBJ1-4, the V gene TRBV5-1, with D tentatively TRBD1 (6 bases). The sequenced sample was PBMCs. The CDR3 DNA follows: TGCGCCAGCAGCTCAAACAGGGCCACTAATGAAAAACTGTTTTTT. It yields the protein CASSSNRATNEKLFF.